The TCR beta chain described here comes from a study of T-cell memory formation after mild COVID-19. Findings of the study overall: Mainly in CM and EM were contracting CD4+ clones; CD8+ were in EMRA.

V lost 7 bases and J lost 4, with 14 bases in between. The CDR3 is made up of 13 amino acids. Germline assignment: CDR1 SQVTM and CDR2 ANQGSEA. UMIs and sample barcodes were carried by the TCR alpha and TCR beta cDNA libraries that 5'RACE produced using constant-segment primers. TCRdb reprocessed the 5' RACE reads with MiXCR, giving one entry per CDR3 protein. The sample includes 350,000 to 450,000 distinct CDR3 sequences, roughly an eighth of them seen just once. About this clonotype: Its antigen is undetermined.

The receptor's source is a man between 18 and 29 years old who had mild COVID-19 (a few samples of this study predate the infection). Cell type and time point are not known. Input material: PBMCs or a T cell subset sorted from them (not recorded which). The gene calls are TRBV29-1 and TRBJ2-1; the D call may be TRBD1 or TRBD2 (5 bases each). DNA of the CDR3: TGCAGCGCCGGGGCTTGGAATTACAATGAGCAGTTCTTC. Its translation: CSAGAWNYNEQFF.